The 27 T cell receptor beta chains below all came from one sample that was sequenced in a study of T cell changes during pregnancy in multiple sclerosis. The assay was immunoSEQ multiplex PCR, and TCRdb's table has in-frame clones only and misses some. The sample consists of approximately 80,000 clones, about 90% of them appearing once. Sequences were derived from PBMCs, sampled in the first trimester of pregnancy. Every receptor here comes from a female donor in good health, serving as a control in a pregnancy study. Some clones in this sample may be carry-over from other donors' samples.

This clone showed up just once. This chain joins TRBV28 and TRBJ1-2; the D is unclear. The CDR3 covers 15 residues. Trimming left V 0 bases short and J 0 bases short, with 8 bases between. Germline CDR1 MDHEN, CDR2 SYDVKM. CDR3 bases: TGTGCCAGCAGTTTATGGAGAACGGCTAACTATGGCTACACCTTC. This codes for CASSLWRTANYGYTF.

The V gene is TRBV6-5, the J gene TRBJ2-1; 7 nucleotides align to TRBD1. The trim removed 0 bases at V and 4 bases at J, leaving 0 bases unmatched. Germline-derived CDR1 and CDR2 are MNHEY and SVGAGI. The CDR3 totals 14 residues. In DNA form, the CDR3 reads TGTGCCAGCAGTTACTCGGACAGGTACAATGAGCAGTTCTTC. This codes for CASSYSDRYNEQFF.

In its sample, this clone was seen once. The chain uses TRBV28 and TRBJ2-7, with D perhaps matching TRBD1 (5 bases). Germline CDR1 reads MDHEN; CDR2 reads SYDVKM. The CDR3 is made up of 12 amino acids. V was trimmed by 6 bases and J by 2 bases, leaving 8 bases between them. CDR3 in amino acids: CASRQGPYEQYF. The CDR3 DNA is TGTGCCAGCAGGCAGGGCCCCTACGAGCAGTACTTC. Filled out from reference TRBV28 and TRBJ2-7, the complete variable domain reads DVKVTQSSRYLVKRTGEKVFLECVQDMDHENMFWYRQDPGLGLRLIYFSYDVKMKEKGDIPEGYSVSREKKERFSLILESASTNQTSMYLCASRQGPYEQYFGPGTRLTVT.

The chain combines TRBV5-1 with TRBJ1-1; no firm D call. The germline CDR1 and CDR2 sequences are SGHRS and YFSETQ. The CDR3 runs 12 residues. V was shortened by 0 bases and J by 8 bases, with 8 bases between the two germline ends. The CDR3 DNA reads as TGCGCCAGCAGCTTGGAGCGGGAGGAAGCTTTCTTT. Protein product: CASSLEREEAFF.

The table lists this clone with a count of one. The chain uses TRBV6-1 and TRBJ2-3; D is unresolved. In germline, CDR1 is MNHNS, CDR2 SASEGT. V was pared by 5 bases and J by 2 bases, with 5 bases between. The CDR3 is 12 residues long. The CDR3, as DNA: TGTGCCAGCAGTCCTTTCACAGATACGCAGTATTTT. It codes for CASSPFTDTQYF.

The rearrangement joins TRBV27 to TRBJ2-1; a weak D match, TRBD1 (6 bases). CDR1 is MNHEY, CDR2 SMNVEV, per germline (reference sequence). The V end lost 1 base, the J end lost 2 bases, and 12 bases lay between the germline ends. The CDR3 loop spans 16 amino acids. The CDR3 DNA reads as TGTGCCAGCAGTTTATTTTACCGGGACACCTACAATGAGCAGTTCTTC. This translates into CASSLFYRDTYNEQFF.

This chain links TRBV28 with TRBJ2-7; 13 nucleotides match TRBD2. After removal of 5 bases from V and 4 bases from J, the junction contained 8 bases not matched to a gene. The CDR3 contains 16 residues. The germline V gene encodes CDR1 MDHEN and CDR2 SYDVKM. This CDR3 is CASSRATSGRPYEQYF. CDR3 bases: TGTGCCAGCAGTAGAGCGACTAGCGGGAGGCCATACGAGCAGTACTTC.

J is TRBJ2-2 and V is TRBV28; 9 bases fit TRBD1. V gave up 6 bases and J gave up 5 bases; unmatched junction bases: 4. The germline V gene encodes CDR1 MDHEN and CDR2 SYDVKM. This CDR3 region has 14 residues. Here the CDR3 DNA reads TGTGCCAGCAGAAGACAGGGGGAAACCGGGGAGCTGTTTTTT. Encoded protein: CASRRQGETGELFF. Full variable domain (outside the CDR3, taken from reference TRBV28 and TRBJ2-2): DVKVTQSSRYLVKRTGEKVFLECVQDMDHENMFWYRQDPGLGLRLIYFSYDVKMKEKGDIPEGYSVSREKKERFSLILESASTNQTSMYLCASRRQGETGELFFGEGSRLTVL.

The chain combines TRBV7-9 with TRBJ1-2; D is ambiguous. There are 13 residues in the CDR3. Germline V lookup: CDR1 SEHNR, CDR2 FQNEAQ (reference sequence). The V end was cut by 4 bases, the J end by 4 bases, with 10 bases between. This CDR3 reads CASSSSVAYGYTF. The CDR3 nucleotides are TGTGCCAGCAGCTCCTCAGTAGCCTATGGCTACACCTTC.

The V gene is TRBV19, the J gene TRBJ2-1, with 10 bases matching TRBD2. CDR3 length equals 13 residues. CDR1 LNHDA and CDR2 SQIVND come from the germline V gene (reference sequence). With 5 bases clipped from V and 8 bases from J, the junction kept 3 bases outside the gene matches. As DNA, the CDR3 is TGTGCCAGTAGTTGGCTAGCGGGAGATGAGCAGTTCTTC. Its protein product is CASSWLAGDEQFF.

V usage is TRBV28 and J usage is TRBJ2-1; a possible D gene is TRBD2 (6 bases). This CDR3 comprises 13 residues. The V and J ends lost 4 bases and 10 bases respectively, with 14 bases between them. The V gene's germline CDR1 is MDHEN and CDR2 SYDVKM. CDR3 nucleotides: TGTGCCAGCAGTTGGGCTAGCGAGAACGAGCAGTTCTTC. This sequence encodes CASSWASENEQFF.

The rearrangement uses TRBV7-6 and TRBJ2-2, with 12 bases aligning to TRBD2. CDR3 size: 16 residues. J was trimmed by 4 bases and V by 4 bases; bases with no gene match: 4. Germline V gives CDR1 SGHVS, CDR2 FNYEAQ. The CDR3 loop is CASSSRTSGVTGELFF. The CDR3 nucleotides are TGTGCCAGCAGCTCCCGGACTAGCGGGGTCACCGGGGAGCTGTTTTTT.

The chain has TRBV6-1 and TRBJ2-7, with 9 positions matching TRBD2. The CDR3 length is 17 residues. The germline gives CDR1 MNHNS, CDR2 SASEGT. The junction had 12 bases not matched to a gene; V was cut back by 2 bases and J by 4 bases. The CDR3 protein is CASSERDMGLAYYEQYF. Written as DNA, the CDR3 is TGTGCCAGCAGTGAAAGAGATATGGGACTAGCTTATTACGAGCAGTACTTC.

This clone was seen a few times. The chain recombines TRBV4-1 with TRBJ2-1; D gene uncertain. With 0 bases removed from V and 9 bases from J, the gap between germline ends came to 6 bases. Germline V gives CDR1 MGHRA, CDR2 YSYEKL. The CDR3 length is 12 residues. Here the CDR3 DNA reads TGCGCCAGCAGCCAAGAGCGTTCTGAGCAGTTCTTC. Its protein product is CASSQERSEQFF.

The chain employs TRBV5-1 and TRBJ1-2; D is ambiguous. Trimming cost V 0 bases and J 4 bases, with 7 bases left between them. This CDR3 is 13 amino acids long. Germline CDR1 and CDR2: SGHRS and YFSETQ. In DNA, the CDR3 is TGCGCCAGCAGCTTGGACGGACTCTATGGCTACACCTTC. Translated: CASSLDGLYGYTF. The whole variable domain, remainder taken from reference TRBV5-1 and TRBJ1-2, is KAGVTQTPRYLIKTRGQQVTLSCSPISGHRSVSWYQQTPGQGLQFLFEYFSETQRNKGNFPGRFSGRQFSNSRSEMNVSTLELGDSALYLCASSLDGLYGYTFGSGTRLTVV.

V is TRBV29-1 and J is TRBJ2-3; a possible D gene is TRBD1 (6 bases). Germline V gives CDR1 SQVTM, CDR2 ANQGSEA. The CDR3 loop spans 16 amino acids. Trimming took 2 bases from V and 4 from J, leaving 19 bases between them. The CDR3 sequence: CSVERTQGLGADTQYF. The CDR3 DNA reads TGCAGCGTTGAAAGAACACAGGGCTTAGGAGCAGATACGCAGTATTTT.

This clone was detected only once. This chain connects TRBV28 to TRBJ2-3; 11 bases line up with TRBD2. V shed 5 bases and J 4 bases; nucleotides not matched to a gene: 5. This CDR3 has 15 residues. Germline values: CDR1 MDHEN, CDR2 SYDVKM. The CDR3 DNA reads TGTGCCAGCAGTGCTCCGGGACTAGCGGCAGATACGCAGTATTTT. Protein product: CASSAPGLAADTQYF. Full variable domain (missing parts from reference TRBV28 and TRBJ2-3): DVKVTQSSRYLVKRTGEKVFLECVQDMDHENMFWYRQDPGLGLRLIYFSYDVKMKEKGDIPEGYSVSREKKERFSLILESASTNQTSMYLCASSAPGLAADTQYFGPGTRLTVL.

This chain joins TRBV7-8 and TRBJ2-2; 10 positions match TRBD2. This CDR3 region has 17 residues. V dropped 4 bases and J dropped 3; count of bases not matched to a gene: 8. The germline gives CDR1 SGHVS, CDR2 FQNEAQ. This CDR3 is CASSYRRGLAYTGELFF. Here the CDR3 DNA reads TGTGCCAGCAGCTACCGCCGGGGACTAGCGTACACCGGGGAGCTGTTTTTT.

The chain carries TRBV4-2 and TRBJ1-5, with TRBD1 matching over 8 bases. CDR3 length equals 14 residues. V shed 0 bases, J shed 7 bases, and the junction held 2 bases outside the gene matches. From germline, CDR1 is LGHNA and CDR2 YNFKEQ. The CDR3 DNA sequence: TGTGCCAGCAGCCAAGAGACAGGGGTGCAGCCCCAGCATTTT. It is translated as CASSQETGVQPQHF.

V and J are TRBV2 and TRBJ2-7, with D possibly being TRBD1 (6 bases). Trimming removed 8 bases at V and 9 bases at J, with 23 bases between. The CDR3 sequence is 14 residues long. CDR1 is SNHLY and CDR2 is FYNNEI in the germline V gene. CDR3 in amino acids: CASGGRDKAPRQYF. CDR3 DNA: TGTGCCAGCGGAGGACGGGACAAGGCCCCCCGGCAGTACTTC.

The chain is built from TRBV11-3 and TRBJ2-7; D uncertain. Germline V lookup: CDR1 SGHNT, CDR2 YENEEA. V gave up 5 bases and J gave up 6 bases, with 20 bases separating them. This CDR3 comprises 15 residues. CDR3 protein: CASSINNHLGAEQYF. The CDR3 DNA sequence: TGTGCCAGCAGCATCAATAACCACCTCGGAGCCGAGCAGTACTTC.

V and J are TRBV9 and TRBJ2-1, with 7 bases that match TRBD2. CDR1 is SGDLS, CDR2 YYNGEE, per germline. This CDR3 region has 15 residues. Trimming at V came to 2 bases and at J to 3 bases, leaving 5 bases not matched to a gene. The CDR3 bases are TGTGCCAGCAGCGTTGGGACTAACCACTACAATGAGCAGTTCTTC. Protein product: CASSVGTNHYNEQFF.

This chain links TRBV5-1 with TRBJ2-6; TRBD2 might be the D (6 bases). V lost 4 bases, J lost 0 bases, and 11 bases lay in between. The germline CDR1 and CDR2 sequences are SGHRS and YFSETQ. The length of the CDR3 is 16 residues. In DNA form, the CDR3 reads TGCGCCAGCAGCCAGGGACTGTACTCTGGGGCCAACGTCCTGACTTTC. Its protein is CASSQGLYSGANVLTF. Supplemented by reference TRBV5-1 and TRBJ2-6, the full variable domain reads KAGVTQTPRYLIKTRGQQVTLSCSPISGHRSVSWYQQTPGQGLQFLFEYFSETQRNKGNFPGRFSGRQFSNSRSEMNVSTLELGDSALYLCASSQGLYSGANVLTFGAGSRLTVL.

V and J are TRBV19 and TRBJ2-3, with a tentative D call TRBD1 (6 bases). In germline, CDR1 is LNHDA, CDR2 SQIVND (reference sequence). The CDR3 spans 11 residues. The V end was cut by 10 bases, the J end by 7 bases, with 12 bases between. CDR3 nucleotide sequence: TGTGCCATTGGGACATTTCATACGCAGTATTTT. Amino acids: CAIGTFHTQYF.

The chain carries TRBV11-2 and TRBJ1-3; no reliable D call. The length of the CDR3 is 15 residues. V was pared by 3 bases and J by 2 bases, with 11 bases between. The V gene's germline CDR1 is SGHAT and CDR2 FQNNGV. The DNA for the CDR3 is TGTGCCAGCAGCTTTTCCATCCCCCCTGGAAACACCATATATTTT. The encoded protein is CASSFSIPPGNTIYF. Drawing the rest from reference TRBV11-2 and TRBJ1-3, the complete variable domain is EAGVAQSPRYKIIEKRQSVAFWCNPISGHATLYWYQQILGQGPKLLIQFQNNGVVDDSQLPKDRFSAERLKGVDSTLKIQPAKLEDSAVYLCASSFSIPPGNTIYFGEGSWLTVV.

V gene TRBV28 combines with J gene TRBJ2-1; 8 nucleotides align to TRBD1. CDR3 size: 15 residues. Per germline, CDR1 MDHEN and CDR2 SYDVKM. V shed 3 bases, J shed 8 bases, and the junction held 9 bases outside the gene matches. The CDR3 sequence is CASSFVRTGIDEQFF. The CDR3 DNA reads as TGTGCCAGCAGTTTCGTCCGGACAGGGATTGATGAGCAGTTCTTC.

Here the CDR3 DNA reads TGTGCCAGCAGTTACTCCAGCGGCCAAGAGACCCAGTACTTC. This encodes CASSYSSGQETQYF. The chain couples TRBV6-6 to TRBJ2-5; a possible D gene is TRBD2 (5 bases). V dropped 0 bases and J dropped 1 base, with 6 bases sitting between them. The germline V gene has CDR1 MNHNY and CDR2 SVGAGI (reference sequence). The CDR3 is 14 amino acids.